A selection of T cell receptor beta chains follows, all from one sample in a study of T cells after yellow fever vaccination. TCRdb called the 5' RACE reads again in MiXCR, with one record for every CDR3 protein. Of around 360,000 distinct CDR3 sequences in the sample, 11% were seen once. The sample was PBMCs, taken on the day of the first yellow fever vaccination. Receptor source: a man aged 18 to 30 who received the YFV17D yellow fever vaccine. Each CDR3 is given with its conserved first and last residue. The D gene is left open where the match is weak. Some rows have no size entry. The others give once, few or many, or a class for an expanded clone.

>NA|TRBV29-1|TRBJ1-1|NA
CSVVGGAGPEAFF
TGCAGCGTCGTAGGGGGGGCCGGACCTGAAGCTTTCTTT
>NA|TRBV6-1|TRBJ1-2|NA
CASRRDQNYGYTF
TGTGCCAGCAGACGGGACCAGAACTATGGCTACACCTTC
>NA|TRBV7-2|TRBJ1-6|NA
CASSRGLVNSPLHF
TGTGCCAGCTCCCGGGGGCTTGTGAATTCACCCCTCCACTTT
>NA|TRBV7-2|TRBJ2-5|NA
CASSLGGQSETQYF
TGTGCCAGCAGCTTAGGAGGGCAGTCGGAGACCCAGTACTTC
>few|TRBV7-2|TRBJ2-2|NA
CASSSQGTNTGELFF
TGTGCCAGCAGCTCTCAGGGGACCAACACCGGGGAGCTGTTTTTT
>NA|TRBV3-1|TRBJ1-4|NA
CASSPKSTNEKLFF
TGTGCCAGCAGCCCGAAGTCTACTAATGAAAAACTGTTTTTT
>NA|TRBV19|TRBJ2-1|NA
CASSLRDSRRGVNEQFF
TGTGCCAGTAGTCTCAGGGACTCCCGGAGGGGCGTCAATGAGCAGTTCTTC
>few|TRBV18|TRBJ1-4|NA
CASSPLDQGHEKLFF
TGTGCCAGCTCACCTTTGGACCAGGGGCACGAAAAACTGTTTTTT
>few|TRBV12-3/TRBV12-4|TRBJ2-5|NA
CASSLVRGETQYF
TGTGCCAGCAGTTTAGTCAGGGGTGAGACCCAGTACTTC
>many|TRBV29-1|TRBJ1-4|TRBD1
CSVGQGGEKLFF
TGCAGCGTTGGACAGGGGGGAGAAAAACTGTTTTTT
>NA|TRBV20-1|TRBJ1-1|NA
CSASDAGGGTEAFF
TGCAGTGCTAGTGACGCGGGGGGAGGGACTGAAGCTTTCTTT
>NA|TRBV28|TRBJ1-1|TRBD1
CASSLSGTATEAFF
TGTGCCAGCAGTTTATCCGGGACAGCCACTGAAGCTTTCTTT
>NA|TRBV19|TRBJ2-1|NA
CASSHLSLAINEQFF
TGTGCCAGTAGCCACCTCAGCCTGGCCATCAATGAGCAGTTCTTC
>few|TRBV12-3/TRBV12-4|TRBJ1-1|NA
CASSVVGGRYGGTEAFF
TGTGCCAGCAGTGTCGTGGGGGGTCGTTACGGGGGCACTGAAGCTTTCTTT
>few|TRBV11-2|TRBJ1-1|NA
CASSFVRRNTEAFF
TGTGCCAGCAGCTTTGTTCGCCGGAACACTGAAGCTTTCTTT
>NA|TRBV29-1|TRBJ1-1|NA
CSVEGGDLLAHGAFF
TGCAGCGTTGAAGGTGGGGACCTCCTGGCCCACGGAGCTTTCTTT
>NA|TRBV7-2|TRBJ1-4|NA
CASSLAVGLTNEKLFF
TGTGCCAGCAGCCTAGCCGTTGGGCTAACTAATGAAAAACTGTTTTTT
>few|TRBV12-3/TRBV12-4|TRBJ2-3|TRBD2
CAIALGLALTDTQYF
TGTGCCATCGCCCTGGGACTAGCGCTTACAGATACGCAGTATTTT
>few|TRBV19|TRBJ1-5|TRBD1
CASSIGGQGFVQPQHF
TGTGCCAGTAGTATAGGAGGACAGGGGTTCGTTCAGCCCCAGCATTTT
>few|TRBV20-1|TRBJ1-3|NA
CSARRGNTIYF
TGCAGTGCTAGAAGGGGAAACACCATATATTTT
>NA|TRBV2|TRBJ1-1|NA
CATTGQMNTEAFF
TGTGCCACCACGGGACAAATGAACACTGAAGCTTTCTTT
>NA|TRBV3-1|TRBJ2-1|NA
CASSQGGGARAKEQFF
TGTGCCAGCAGCCAGGGTGGGGGGGCCAGAGCTAAAGAGCAGTTCTTC
>NA|TRBV5-5|TRBJ2-4|NA
CASSLGGGRAGKNIQYF
TGTGCCAGCAGCTTGGGGGGGGGCAGGGCCGGCAAAAACATTCAGTACTTC
>few|TRBV7-2|TRBJ2-5|NA
CASSPVLQETQYF
TGTGCCAGCAGCCCGGTCCTTCAAGAGACCCAGTACTTC
>many|TRBV10-3|TRBJ2-5|NA
CAISTGLRREETQYF
TGTGCCATCAGTACGGGACTCCGCCGGGAAGAGACCCAGTACTTC
>few|TRBV5-6|TRBJ2-3|TRBD1
CASSEGTGSTDTQYF
TGTGCCAGCAGCGAGGGGACAGGGAGCACAGATACGCAGTATTTT
>NA|TRBV28|TRBJ1-1|TRBD1
CASSLSRYFGRDRNMNTEAFF
TGTGCCAGCAGTTTATCACGCTACTTCGGCCGGGACAGAAACATGAACACTGAAGCTTTCTTT
>NA|TRBV6-2/TRBV6-3|TRBJ1-2|TRBD1
CASSSTRQGNYGYTF
TGTGCCAGCAGTTCTACCCGACAGGGAAACTATGGCTACACCTTC
>few|TRBV7-9|TRBJ2-1|NA
CASSLDVGHDNEQFF
TGTGCCAGCAGCTTAGACGTCGGCCACGACAATGAGCAGTTCTTC
>NA|TRBV7-2|TRBJ2-7|NA
CASSRYREGYEQYF
TGTGCCAGCAGCCGCTATAGGGAAGGGTACGAGCAGTACTTC
>few|TRBV5-1|TRBJ2-3|TRBD2
CASSLRTSGYTDTQYF
TGCGCCAGCAGCCTCCGGACTAGCGGCTACACAGATACGCAGTATTTT
>NA|TRBV2|TRBJ2-3|TRBD2
CASSETLTGLATDTQYF
TGTGCCAGCAGTGAGACCTTGACGGGACTAGCCACAGATACGCAGTATTTT
>few|TRBV4-3|TRBJ2-6|NA
CASSHHSSSGANVLTF
TGCGCCAGCAGCCACCACTCGAGCTCTGGGGCCAACGTCCTGACTTTC
>NA|TRBV7-9|TRBJ1-6|NA
CASSLLQGTGSPLHF
TGTGCCAGCAGCTTATTGCAGGGGACCGGTTCACCCCTCCACTTT
>many|TRBV7-2|TRBJ1-1|NA
CASSLSGANTEAFF
TGTGCCAGCAGCTTATCGGGGGCTAACACTGAAGCTTTCTTT
>NA|TRBV7-2|TRBJ2-3|NA
CASSLATAGTDTQYF
TGTGCCAGCAGCTTAGCCACAGCTGGTACAGATACGCAGTATTTT
>NA|TRBV5-6|TRBJ2-7|NA
CASSLARGRLSYEQYF
TGTGCCAGCAGCTTGGCCCGGGGGCGCCTCTCCTACGAGCAGTACTTC
>NA|TRBV20-1|TRBJ2-2|NA
CSAPERTGELFF
TGCAGTGCCCCGGAGCGAACGGGGGAGCTGTTTTTT
>NA|TRBV4-1|TRBJ1-2|TRBD1
CASSQPRTGASRGYTF
TGCGCCAGCAGCCAACCGCGGACAGGGGCCTCAAGAGGCTACACCTTC
>NA|TRBV5-4|TRBJ1-4|TRBD1
CASSFAGGAGEKLFF
TGTGCCAGCAGCTTCGCAGGGGGCGCCGGGGAAAAACTGTTTTTT